This T cell receptor (beta chain) stems from a study of T cells in Graves' hyperthyroidism and ophthalmopathy. Study-wide points: A model of 13 V-J pairs discriminated ophthalmopathy from stable hyperthyroidism.

Germline V lookup: CDR1 MNHNS, CDR2 SASEGT. There are 15 residues in the CDR3. Trimming removed 6 bases from V and 4 bases from J; junction bases left unmatched: 9. The diagnoses drew upon clinical symptoms, serum thyroxine and TRAb, thyroid ultrasound and orbital computed tomography. For this clonotype: Its antigen is as yet unknown.

RNA transcripts yielded amplified TCR beta CDR3 regions. The HTBI primer set drove a first-round RT-PCR of the TCR CDR3. TCRdb reprocessed the multiplex PCR reads with MiXCR, giving one entry per CDR3 protein. Of about 380,000 distinct CDR3 sequences listed, approximately 17% are singletons. This receptor was taken from a man aged 18 to 29 with Graves' ophthalmopathy. The sample consisted of blood. V and J are TRBV6-1 and TRBJ1-2, with 9 bases lining up with TRBD1. The CDR3: CASRGQGRFFYGYTF. The CDR3 nucleotides read TGTGCCAGCAGAGGACAGGGGAGGTTTTTCTATGGCTACACCTTC.